What follows are 13 T cell receptor beta chains derived from one specimen sequenced in a study of blood T cell repertoires in COVID-19. The protocol was immunoSEQ multiplex PCR, while the TCRdb copy is restricted to in-frame clones and leaves out a portion. The sample has 200,000 to 250,000 clones, about 87% seen once. Sequencing used PBMCs or T cells enriched from blood (not recorded which). These receptors all come from a woman aged 30 to 39 who had recovered from COVID-19.

The rearrangement uses TRBV7-2 and TRBJ2-7; 10 nucleotides align to TRBD1. Per the germline V gene, CDR1 is SGHTA and CDR2 is FQGNSA. J gave up 2 bases and V 5 bases, and 3 bases lay outside the gene matches. The CDR3 sequence is 14 residues long. The CDR3 loop reads CASSPDRGTYEQYF. CDR3 in DNA: TGTGCCAGCAGCCCGGACAGGGGGACCTACGAGCAGTACTTC.

J is TRBJ1-3 and V is TRBV14, with D possibly TRBD1 on 5 matching bases. The CDR3 length is 21 residues. The V and J ends lost 10 bases and 0 bases respectively, with 34 bases between them. CDR1 is SGHDN and CDR2 is FVKESK in the germline V gene. The CDR3 spells CATSNQSGWGAGGGSGNTIYF. In nucleotides, the CDR3 is TGTGCCACCAGTAACCAGTCCGGCTGGGGCGCTGGGGGAGGCTCTGGAAACACCATATATTTT.

In DNA, the CDR3 is TGTGCCAGCAGCTTGGCGGACAGGGGCGAGCAGTACTTC. Its protein is CASSLADRGEQYF. The chain joins TRBV5-5 to TRBJ2-7; 9 bases line up with TRBD1. There are 13 residues in the CDR3. CDR1 and CDR2 (germline): SGHKS, YYEKEE (reference sequence). J lost 6 bases, V lost 0 bases, and 1 base had no gene match.

This chain uses TRBV24-1 with TRBJ2-5; no definite D call. The V end lost 7 bases, the J end lost 1 base, and 6 bases lay between the germline ends. Germline assignment: CDR1 KGHDR and CDR2 SFDVKD. CDR3 length equals 12 residues. Here the CDR3 reads CATRGLQETQYF. CDR3 in DNA: TGTGCCACCAGGGGCCTCCAAGAGACCCAGTACTTC.

The chain links TRBV12-2 to TRBJ1-5; TRBD1 was called by the table and not checked on the DNA. TRBV12-2 is tagged as a pseudogene. The CDR3 sequence is 16 residues long. The CDR3 DNA reads TGTGCAAGTCGCTTTTCCCACCAGGGATTCAATCAGCCCCAGCATTTT. Encoded protein: CASRFSHQGFNQPQHF.

The V gene is TRBV10-3, the J gene TRBJ2-1; D remains unclear. V gave up 10 bases and J gave up 2 bases, with 12 bases separating them. CDR1 is ENHRY and CDR2 is SYGVKD in the germline V gene. This CDR3 spans 13 amino acids. The CDR3 sequence: CATIEPPYNEQFF. Here the CDR3 DNA reads TGTGCCACCATCGAGCCCCCCTACAATGAGCAGTTCTTC.

With regard to this clone: Because it lacks the conserved phenylalanine or tryptophan at the end, this CDR3 is likely a read error. The chain links TRBV3-1 (or the pseudogene TRBV3-2) to TRBJ2-7; 8 bases match TRBD1. After removal of 2 bases from V and 0 bases from J, the junction contained 9 bases not matched to a gene. There are 17 residues in the CDR3. Germline V gene lookup returns CDR1 LGHDT and CDR2 YNNKEL (reference sequence). CDR3 loop: CASSQRRQGRSSYEQYL. Written as DNA, the CDR3 is TGTGCCAGCAGCCAACGTAGACAGGGGAGATCCTCCTACGAGCAGTACTTA.

The chain recombines TRBV19 with TRBJ1-1; D not certain. This CDR3 spans 10 amino acids. Looked up from germline, CDR1 is LNHDA and CDR2 is SQIVND (reference sequence). V was pared by 9 bases and J by 8 bases, with 10 bases between. CDR3 sequence: CASAGYEAFF. The CDR3 coding sequence is TGTGCCAGCGCAGGCTACGAAGCTTTCTTT. Full variable domain (rest looked up from reference TRBV19 and TRBJ1-1): DGGITQSPKYLFRKEGQNVTLSCEQNLNHDAMYWYRQDPGQGLRLIYYSQIVNDFQKGDIAEGYSVSREKKESFPLTVTSAQKNPTAFYLCASAGYEAFFGQGTRLTVV.

V is TRBV4-2 and J is TRBJ2-7, with D tentatively TRBD1 (5 bases). Germline-derived CDR1 and CDR2 are LGHNA and YNFKEQ. Trimming shortened V by 0 bases and J by 2 bases, and 14 bases separated the two germline ends. The CDR3 covers 16 residues. This chain's CDR3 is CASSQEGAGLTYEQYF. CDR3 sequence (DNA): TGTGCCAGCAGCCAAGAAGGAGCAGGGCTTACCTACGAGCAGTACTTC.

The V and J genes are TRBV7-9 and TRBJ2-7; TRBD2 aligns across 7 bases. The germline CDR1 and CDR2 sequences are SEHNR and FQNEAQ (reference sequence). Trimming took 0 bases from V and 7 from J; bases not matched to a gene: 0. The CDR3 totals 12 residues. The CDR3 DNA sequence: TGTGCCAGCAGCTTAGCTAGCGGGGAGCAGTACTTC. This translates into CASSLASGEQYF.

This clone appeared once. V is TRBV4-3 and J is TRBJ2-1, with D hard to call. V lost 1 base, J lost 4 bases, and 11 bases lay in between. CDR1 and CDR2 from the germline V gene are LGHNA and YSLEER. This CDR3 is 15 amino acids long. The CDR3, as DNA: TGCGCCAGCAGCCAAGCGGTAGCTACATACAATGAGCAGTTCTTC. This sequence encodes CASSQAVATYNEQFF.

This clone was detected only once. The chain recombines TRBV12-3 or TRBV12-4 with TRBJ1-1; D is perhaps TRBD1 (5 bases). Deletions cut 4 bases from V and 7 bases from J, with 13 bases between. The CDR3 totals 13 residues. CDR3 sequence reads: CASSSTQVGEAFF. The CDR3 DNA follows: TGTGCCAGCAGTTCGACACAGGTTGGTGAAGCTTTCTTT.

This clone was counted between two and nine times. The CDR3 loop is CASSLGPRLYSPLHF. CDR3 nucleotide sequence: TGTGCCAGCAGCTTGGGTCCGCGGCTTTATTCACCCCTCCACTTT. The chain recombines TRBV5-6 with TRBJ1-6; D gene unclear. Trimming left V 0 bases short and J 8 bases short, with 12 bases between. The CDR3 totals 15 residues. Germline V CDR1 and CDR2: SGHDT, YYEEEE.